This is a list of T cell receptor beta chains from one sample in a study of shared clonotypes between healthy human individuals. Some clones are missing from TCRdb's copy, which holds only in-frame ones; the method was immunoSEQ multiplex PCR. The data show about 100,000 clones, with under 70% seen just once and approximately 23% held by the top ten. The material sequenced was memory CD8+ T cells sorted from blood. The receptors derive from a woman aged 30 to 39 in good health. Each CDR3 is given with its conserved first and last residue. A D gene is named only where the DNA matches it firmly. Part of the rows lack a size; the others show once, few, many or a class for expanded clones.

clone size,V gene,J gene,D gene,CDR3 protein,CDR3 DNA
.,TRBV6-1,TRBJ1-2,.,CASSEGLGANYGYTF,TGTGCCAGCAGTGAAGGGTTAGGGGCTAACTATGGCTACACCTTC
.,TRBV7-9,TRBJ2-7,TRBD1,CASSLERRTGGWASYEQYF,TGTGCCAGCAGCTTAGAGCGGAGGACAGGGGGTTGGGCGTCCTACGAGCAGTACTTC
many,TRBV19,TRBJ1-5,.,CASSIWDTSNQPQHF,TGTGCCAGTAGTATTTGGGACACCAGCAATCAGCCCCAGCATTTT
.,TRBV5-1,TRBJ2-2,.,CASSLEGNTGELFF,TGCGCCAGCAGCTTGGAGGGGAACACCGGGGAGCTGTTTTTT
.,TRBV28,TRBJ1-2,.,CASSLTSYGYTF,TGTGCCAGCAGTCTTACCAGCTATGGCTACACCTTC
many,TRBV30,TRBJ1-2,.,CAWGDRDFRVGYGYTF,TGTGCCTGGGGCGACCGGGACTTTAGGGTCGGGTATGGCTACACCTTC
.,TRBV25-1,TRBJ1-1,.,CASTGLRNTEAFF,TGTGCCAGTACCGGACTGAGGAACACTGAAGCTTTCTTT
once,TRBV11-2,TRBJ1-1,.,CASSLGGDTEAFF,TGTGCCAGCAGCTTAGGTGGGGACACTGAAGCTTTCTTT
.,TRBV6-1,TRBJ2-6,.,CASSEARSGANVLTF,TGTGCCAGCAGTGAAGCTCGGTCCGGGGCCAACGTCCTGACTTTC
.,TRBV15,TRBJ2-1,TRBD1,CATSRERDSSYNEQFF,TGTGCCACCAGCAGAGAAAGGGACAGCTCCTACAATGAGCAGTTCTTC
once,TRBV5-5,TRBJ1-2,TRBD1,CASSSGTGYYGYTF,TGTGCCAGCAGCTCCGGGACAGGGTACTATGGCTACACCTTC
.,TRBV7-9,TRBJ2-7,.,CASSPRSYDSEQYF,TGTGCCAGCAGCCCCCGTTCGTACGATTCCGAGCAGTACTTC
.,TRBV7-7,TRBJ2-7,TRBD1,CASSLVRTGGPREQYF,TGTGCCAGCAGCTTAGTAAGGACAGGGGGCCCGAGGGAGCAGTACTTC
.,TRBV28,TRBJ2-7,TRBD1,CASSRDSRIPHEQYF,TGTGCCAGCAGCAGGGACAGTAGGATTCCCCACGAGCAGTACTTC
.,TRBV4-1,TRBJ2-2,TRBD2,CASNHLGGGTGFSNTGELFF,TGCGCCAGCAACCACTTGGGGGGAGGGACGGGCTTCTCGAACACCGGGGAGCTGTTTTTT
.,TRBV28,TRBJ2-7,.,CASSLSLASSYEQYF,TGTGCCAGCAGTTTAAGCCTTGCCAGTTCCTACGAGCAGTACTTC
.,TRBV28,TRBJ2-5,TRBD2,CASSAGTRPKETQYF,TGTGCCAGCAGTGCCGGGACTAGACCCAAAGAGACCCAGTACTTC
many,TRBV20-1,TRBJ2-1,.,CSAYRGGEQFF,TGCAGTGCTTACAGGGGGGGCGAGCAGTTCTTC
many,TRBV15,TRBJ2-1,TRBD2,CATSRTSGDYNEQFF,TGTGCCACCAGCCGGACTAGCGGTGATTACAATGAGCAGTTCTTC
.,TRBV6-4,TRBJ1-2,.,CASRDGSNYGYTF,TGTGCGAGCCGGGACGGATCTAACTATGGCTACACCTTC
.,TRBV5-1,TRBJ2-7,.,CASSLGGSEQYF,TGCGCCAGCAGCTTGGGGGGGTCCGAGCAGTACTTC
.,TRBV19,TRBJ2-3,.,CASSFSGTQTDTQYF,TGTGCCAGTAGTTTCTCCGGGACCCAGACAGATACGCAGTATTTT
few,TRBV27,TRBJ2-5,.,CASSRRGGGQETQYF,TGTGCCAGCAGCCGCAGGGGAGGGGGCCAAGAGACCCAGTACTTC
.,TRBV9,TRBJ1-4,.,CASSLGGTNEKLFF,TGTGCCAGCAGCCTAGGGGGGACTAATGAAAAACTGTTTTTT
.,TRBV11-2,TRBJ2-1,.,CASSSMRNEQFF,TGTGCCAGCAGCTCCATGCGCAATGAGCAGTTCTTC
.,TRBV6-6,TRBJ1-2,.,CASSRFSTDSDYGYTF,TGTGCCAGCTCCCGGTTCTCGACGGACAGCGACTATGGCTACACCTTC
.,TRBV5-1,TRBJ2-7,TRBD1,CASSSGTEGYEQYF,TGCGCCAGCAGCTCCGGGACAGAAGGGTACGAGCAGTACTTC
.,TRBV11-2,TRBJ2-5,TRBD1,CASSSRQGPYQETQYF,TGTGCCAGCAGCTCTAGACAGGGGCCGTACCAAGAGACCCAGTACTTC
.,TRBV10-3,TRBJ2-5,TRBD2,CAISIAGEGETQYF,TGTGCCATCAGTATAGCGGGAGAAGGGGAGACCCAGTACTTC
once,TRBV25-1,TRBJ2-3,TRBD1,CASSEIWDRARTDTQYF,TGTGCCAGCAGTGAAATTTGGGACAGAGCTCGCACAGATACGCAGTATTTT
once,TRBV2,TRBJ2-7,TRBD1,CASSVSRDRAVHEQYF,TGTGCCAGCAGCGTATCCCGGGACAGGGCTGTCCACGAGCAGTACTTC
.,TRBV29-1,TRBJ2-3,.,CSVAIPHYTGTDTQYF,TGCAGCGTCGCTATACCACATTACACAGGCACAGATACGCAGTATTTT
many,TRBV6-4,TRBJ2-2,TRBD2,CASSAGGVAGDHTGELFF,TGTGCCAGCAGTGCCGGTGGGGTAGCGGGAGACCACACCGGGGAGCTGTTTTTT
.,TRBV6-4,TRBJ2-7,.,CASRTLRRRPNSYEQYF,TGTGCCAGCAGAACCCTACGGCGTAGGCCAAACTCCTACGAGCAGTACTTC
.,TRBV11-2,TRBJ1-5,.,CASSFHLGATVNQPQHF,TGTGCCAGCAGCTTCCACTTAGGGGCGACAGTGAATCAGCCCCAGCATTTT
many,TRBV19,TRBJ2-1,.,CASNLEGSSYNEQFF,TGTGCCAGTAACCTTGAGGGTAGCTCCTACAATGAGCAGTTCTTC
.,TRBV4-1,TRBJ2-3,TRBD2,CASSQDQGGTSVTDTQYF,TGCGCCAGCAGCCAAGATCAGGGCGGGACTAGCGTTACAGATACGCAGTATTTT
.,TRBV11-2,TRBJ2-1,.,CASSFRNEQFF,TGTGCCAGCAGCTTTAGGAATGAGCAGTTCTTC
.,TRBV29-1,TRBJ2-7,.,CSVDREQSGEQYF,TGCAGCGTTGATAGGGAGCAGTCGGGCGAGCAGTACTTC
.,TRBV2,TRBJ2-7,.,CAARTGTTSYEQYF,TGTGCCGCGAGAACAGGGACTACCTCCTACGAGCAGTACTTC
.,TRBV27,TRBJ1-1,.,CASSSWEGPNTEAFF,TGTGCCAGCAGTTCGTGGGAGGGGCCGAACACTGAAGCTTTCTTT
.,TRBV6-6,TRBJ1-5,.,CASSRQELGNQPQHF,TGTGCCAGCAGCCGACAGGAGCTTGGCAATCAGCCCCAGCATTTT
.,TRBV5-1,TRBJ2-3,.,CASSQTGTDTQYF,TGCGCCAGCAGCCAGACAGGCACAGATACGCAGTATTTT
.,TRBV27,TRBJ2-7,.,CASSLGWGPYEQYF,TGTGCCAGCAGTTTAGGTTGGGGCCCCTACGAGCAGTACTTC
once,TRBV27,TRBJ2-7,TRBD1,CASRGQGAHEQYF,TGTGCCAGCAGGGGACAGGGGGCCCACGAGCAGTACTTC
.,TRBV19,TRBJ1-1,TRBD1,CASSMQGAGNTEAFF,TGTGCCAGTAGTATGCAGGGGGCGGGGAACACTGAAGCTTTCTTT
many,TRBV6-1,TRBJ1-1,TRBD1,CASRGDSLNTEAFF,TGTGCCAGCAGGGGGGACAGCTTAAACACTGAAGCTTTCTTT
once,TRBV15,TRBJ2-1,TRBD1,CATSIDRGRWNEQFF,TGTGCCACCAGCATCGACAGGGGGCGGTGGAATGAGCAGTTCTTC
.,TRBV28,TRBJ1-1,TRBD1,CASSLCCGSDRGAAFF,TGTGCCAGCAGTTTATGCTGCGGATCAGACAGGGGAGCTGCTTTCTTT
.,TRBV9,TRBJ1-4,.,CASSRWGTNEKLFF,TGTGCCAGCAGCAGATGGGGCACTAATGAAAAACTGTTTTTT
few,TRBV12-2,TRBJ1-5,.,CASSSTGSGNQPQHF,TGTGCCAGCAGCTCGACAGGGTCAGGCAATCAGCCCCAGCATTTT
.,TRBV11-2,TRBJ1-2,.,CASSLVQGGYGYTF,TGTGCCAGCAGCTTAGTACAGGGAGGCTATGGCTACACCTTC
.,TRBV27,TRBJ1-2,.,CAGRVNYGYTF,TGTGCCGGCAGGGTAAACTATGGCTACACCTTC
few,TRBV6-6,TRBJ2-1,TRBD2,CASSYSSAGVGGEQFF,TGTGCCAGCAGTTACTCGTCGGCGGGAGTCGGTGGTGAGCAGTTCTTC
.,TRBV6-5,TRBJ1-5,TRBD1,CASSAAGGGNQPQHF,TGTGCCAGCAGTGCCGCAGGGGGCGGGAATCAGCCCCAGCATTTT